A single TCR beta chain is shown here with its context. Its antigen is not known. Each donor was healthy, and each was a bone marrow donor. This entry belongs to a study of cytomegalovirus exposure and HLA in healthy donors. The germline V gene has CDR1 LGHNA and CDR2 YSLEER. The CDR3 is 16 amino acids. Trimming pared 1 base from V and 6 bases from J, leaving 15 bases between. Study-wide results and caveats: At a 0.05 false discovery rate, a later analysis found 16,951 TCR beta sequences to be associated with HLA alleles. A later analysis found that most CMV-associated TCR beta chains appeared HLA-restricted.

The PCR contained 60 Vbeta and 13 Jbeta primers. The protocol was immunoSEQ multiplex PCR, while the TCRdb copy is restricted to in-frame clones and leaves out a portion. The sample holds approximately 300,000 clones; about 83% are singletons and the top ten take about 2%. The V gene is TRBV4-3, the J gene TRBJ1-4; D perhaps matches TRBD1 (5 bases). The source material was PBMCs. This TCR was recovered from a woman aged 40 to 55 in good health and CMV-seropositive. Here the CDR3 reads CASSQGQHGGDEKLFF. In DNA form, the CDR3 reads TGCGCCAGCAGCCAAGGACAGCACGGGGGGGATGAAAAACTGTTTTTT.